This T cell receptor (beta chain) was profiled in a study of blood T cell repertoires in COVID-19 (dated by TCRdb to 2020 to 2021). Regarding the complete study: The collaborator samples originated in the United States, Italy and Spain and spanned the acute and convalescent phases of COVID-19. The material from the prospective study consisted of cDNA or gDNA derived from T cells, B-cell-depleted T cells, or PBMCs. Deeply sampled blood TCRbeta repertoires from subjects exposed to, actively infected with, or recovered from COVID-19 were included in the dataset. The repertoires were made available in a free public database intended to serve as a resource for research on the immune response to SARS-CoV-2. The samples were drawn from the first 160 participants of the ongoing ImmuneRACE study and from more than 1,000 subjects provided by 6 global collaborators. Nearly every sample came with metadata listing a de-identified subject ID, COVID-19 status, age in years and sex. HLA class I and class II types, where available, came from metadata supplied by the sample provider rather than from assay-based typing. Overall study outcomes, separate from this receptor: The quantity of clinical and demographic metadata differed by source and by participant and was supplied without curation.

The germline V gene yields MNHNS for CDR1 and SASEGT for CDR2. Trimming removed 2 bases from V and 5 bases from J, leaving 9 bases between the germline ends. The CDR3 holds 14 amino acids from the cysteine to the phenylalanine. CDR3 DNA only is kept here, 42 bases in frame from base 1. Each collaborating institution followed its own protocols to collect whole blood in K2EDTA tubes. For TCRbeta analysis, collaborator samples were shipped as frozen whole blood, as isolated PBMCs, or as DNA extracted from either sample type. TCRbeta CDR3 regions were amplified from genomic DNA using the immunoSEQ Assay, a bias-controlled multiplex PCR. The paper's data handling went like this. Nucleated cell counts per sample were estimated from amplification of reference gene primers within the assay. To quantify the absolute abundance of each unique TCRbeta CDR3 rearrangement, sequence reads were collapsed and filtered. For each sample, productive Simpson clonality was calculated as the square root of Simpson's diversity index across productive rearrangements. What TCRdb holds here is the immuneACCESS table cut down to in-frame rearrangements. Part of the clones is not present; checked against another copy, under half of the missing clones reflect an unresolved V gene, and the others are unexplained. V and J calls and clone size are copied from that table; D and trimming were computed from the DNA. In all, the sample holds 75,000 to 90,000 clones, and roughly 80% of those were seen once. The ten biggest clones cover about 12% of the sample.

Points on this clone: Its cognate antigen has yet to be identified. Base quality data are lacking; no much larger clone is found one base away.

This sequence originates from a woman between 40 and 50 years old with active or convalescent COVID-19. This chain joins TRBV6-1 to TRBJ2-2, with the D segment identity uncertain. Sequencing used peripheral blood. The DNA reads as follows: TGTGCCAGCAGTGAACTGGCGGAGACCGGGGAGCTGTTTTTT. It is translated as CASSELAETGELFF.